This T cell receptor beta chain was profiled in a study of Tregs in tolerant kidney transplant recipients. Study results and limitations: Findings come from small patient numbers and require larger validation.

Only in-frame clones appear in the TCRdb table, and some are missing; sequencing was by immunoSEQ multiplex PCR. The sample lists about 240,000 clones; about 86% were seen once. A note on this clone: The antigen remains undetermined.

V lost 0 bases and J 1 base, leaving 10 bases between the germline ends. CDR3 length equals 16 residues. The germline V gene has CDR1 SGDLS and CDR2 YYNGEE. Sequenced: CD4+ T cells from blood. The gene calls are TRBV9 and TRBJ2-2; D remains unclear. This TCR was sampled from a human donor in good health. CDR3 coding DNA: TGTGCCAGCAGCGTAGATCCGGCGATGAACACCGGGGAGCTGTTTTTT. This sequence encodes CASSVDPAMNTGELFF.